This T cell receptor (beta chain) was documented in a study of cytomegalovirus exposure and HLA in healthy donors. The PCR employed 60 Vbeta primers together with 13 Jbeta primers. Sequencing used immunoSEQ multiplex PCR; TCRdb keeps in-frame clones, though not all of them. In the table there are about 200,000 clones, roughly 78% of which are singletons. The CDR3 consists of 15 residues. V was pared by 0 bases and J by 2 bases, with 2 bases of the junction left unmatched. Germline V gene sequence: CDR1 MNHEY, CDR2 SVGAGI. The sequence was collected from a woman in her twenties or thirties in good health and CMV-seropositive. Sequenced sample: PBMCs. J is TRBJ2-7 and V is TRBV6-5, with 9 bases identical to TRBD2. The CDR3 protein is CASSYSPSGAYEQYF. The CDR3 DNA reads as TGTGCCAGCAGTTACTCGCCTAGCGGGGCCTACGAGCAGTACTTC.